These 22 T cell receptor beta chains came from one sample sequenced in a study of CD8 T cells in ankylosing spondylitis. TCRdb reprocessed the 5' RACE reads via MiXCR and lists one record per CDR3 protein. In the table there are hundreds of thousands of distinct CDR3 sequences, 15% to 20% of which are singletons. Points from the study as a whole: What appeared characteristic of ankylosing spondylitis blood was a TCR beta motif of eight highly homologous variants.

For these receptors, no antigen is known. The sequencing input was blood, either unsorted or a sorted T cell fraction (not recorded which). The receptor source for this set is a male donor with ankylosing spondylitis.

This clonotype was seen more than once but under ten times. The chain uses TRBV5-1 and TRBJ2-3; D is unresolved. The CDR3 contains 15 residues. Germline loops: CDR1 SGHRS, CDR2 YFSETQ. V was trimmed by 1 base and J by 2 bases, leaving 11 bases between them. The DNA for the CDR3 is TGCGCCAGCAGCTTGCGCGGCGGACCCACAGATACGCAGTATTTT. Its translation: CASSLRGGPTDTQYF.

The CDR3 region has the DNA TGTGCCAGCAGCACGAACAGACCCCGGACAGGGGGGGGATACACTGAAGCTTTCTTT. This codes for CASSTNRPRTGGGYTEAFF. The chain links TRBV7-8 to TRBJ1-1; 10 bases align to TRBD1. V lost 5 bases to trimming and J lost 3 bases; unmatched junction nucleotides: 18. The length of the CDR3 is 19 residues. The germline V gene encodes CDR1 SGHVS and CDR2 FQNEAQ.

This clonotype occurred many times. The gene calls are TRBV6-1 and TRBJ1-5, with no clear D. The CDR3 contains 14 residues. Trimming pared 4 bases from V and 0 bases from J, leaving 7 bases between. CDR1 MNHNS and CDR2 SASEGT come from the germline V gene. CDR3 amino acids: CASSVADSNQPQHF. In DNA, the CDR3 is TGTGCCAGCAGTGTGGCAGATAGCAATCAGCCCCAGCATTTT.

This clonotype was found a few times. The CDR3 DNA is TGCAGCGTTGGGGGACAGGGAGACTACGAGCAGTACTTC. Translating gives CSVGGQGDYEQYF. The rearrangement joins TRBV29-1 to TRBJ2-7, with 9 nucleotides matching TRBD1. Germline CDR1 and CDR2: SQVTM and ANQGSEA. This CDR3 has 13 amino acids. With V trimmed by 4 bases and J by 3 bases, 4 bases remained unmatched.

The rearrangement uses TRBV10-3 and TRBJ2-5; 10 positions agree with TRBD2. This CDR3 spans 18 amino acids. Per germline, CDR1 ENHRY and CDR2 SYGVKD. Trimming removed 4 bases from V and 0 bases from J; junction bases left unmatched: 11. This CDR3 is CAISASGTSVQYQETQYF. The CDR3 DNA follows: TGTGCCATCAGTGCGTCCGGGACTAGCGTGCAGTACCAAGAGACCCAGTACTTC.

The chain employs TRBV7-2 and TRBJ2-4; TRBD1 is a possible D gene (5 bases). Germline V lookup: CDR1 SGHTA, CDR2 FQGNSA. Trimming removed 1 base from V and 5 bases from J, with 9 bases in between. The CDR3 spans 14 residues. CDR3 DNA: TGTGCCAGCAGCTTAGGGGGCGCGGAAAACATTCAGTACTTC. Its protein is CASSLGGAENIQYF.

This clonotype turned up a few times. The chain employs TRBV20-1 and TRBJ2-1; 12 bases match TRBD2. There are 16 residues in the CDR3. After removal of 5 bases from V and 4 bases from J, the junction contained 9 bases not matched to a gene. Germline V gives CDR1 DFQATT, CDR2 SNEGSKA (reference sequence). CDR3: CSAHSSSGGAYNEQFF. CDR3 sequence (DNA): TGCAGTGCTCACTCCTCTAGCGGGGGGGCATACAATGAGCAGTTCTTC.

The V gene is TRBV18, the J gene TRBJ1-5; D is ambiguous. This CDR3 comprises 16 residues. Germline V lookup: CDR1 KGHSH, CDR2 LQKENI. The germline V and J ends were trimmed by 0 bases and 4 bases, with 13 bases remaining between them. The CDR3 nucleotides read TGTGCCAGCTCACCACCCTTGCCTGCCCCTAATCAGCCCCAGCATTTT. Residues: CASSPPLPAPNQPQHF.

The V and J genes are TRBV25-1 and TRBJ2-7, with 8 positions matching TRBD2. The CDR3 has 15 residues. Germline V gene lookup returns CDR1 MGHDK and CDR2 SYGVNS. Germline trimming cut 2 bases from V and 2 bases from J; bases unmatched to any gene: 5. CDR3 in DNA: TGTGCCAGCAGTGAAGTCGGGACTAGGACCTACGAGCAGTACTTC. Protein sequence: CASSEVGTRTYEQYF.

V is TRBV30 and J is TRBJ2-1; D ambiguous. V lost 3 bases to trimming and J lost 8 bases, with 8 bases between them. Germline-derived CDR1 and CDR2 are GTSNPN and SVGIG (reference sequence). The CDR3 has 11 residues. CDR3 nucleotides: TGTGCCTGGAGGGTTAGGGATGAGCAGTTCTTC. Its translation is CAWRVRDEQFF.

This chain links TRBV4-1 with TRBJ1-1; D is undetermined. Germline CDR1 reads MGHRA; CDR2 reads YSYEKL. The CDR3 is made up of 15 amino acids. The V and J ends lost 0 bases and 4 bases respectively, with 12 bases between them. CDR3 sequence reads: CASSQDTLVGTEAFF. CDR3 in DNA: TGCGCCAGCAGCCAAGATACGCTAGTTGGCACTGAAGCTTTCTTT.

The chain is built from TRBV9 and TRBJ1-6; 8 bases are a match to TRBD1. The CDR3 is made up of 15 amino acids. Germline V gene data show CDR1 as SGDLS and CDR2 as YYNGEE. The J segment lost 4 bases and the V segment lost 4 bases, leaving 4 bases of the junction unmatched. For the CDR3, the DNA is TGTGCCAGCAGCCACGACAGGGGATATAATTCACCCCTCCACTTT. The encoded protein is CASSHDRGYNSPLHF. The whole variable domain, remainder taken from reference TRBV9 and TRBJ1-6, is DSGVTQTPKHLITATGQRVTLRCSPRSGDLSVYWYQQSLDQGLQFLIQYYNGEERAKGNILERFSAQQFPDLHSELNLSSLELGDSALYFCASSHDRGYNSPLHFGNGTRLTVT.

A note on this clonotype: The junction differs from germline at one of its ends, possibly a read error. V gene TRBV20-1 combines with J gene TRBJ1-6; 8 nucleotides line up with TRBD1. Germline V gives CDR1 DFQATT, CDR2 SNEGSKA (reference sequence). The CDR3 has 15 amino acids. The CDR3 protein is CSAREGGQGTSSLHF. DNA for the CDR3: TGCAGTGCTAGAGAGGGTGGACAGGGTACTTCATCCCTCCACTTT.

The rearrangement links TRBV5-1 to TRBJ2-2; 8 bases are shared with TRBD2. The V gene end was trimmed by 4 bases and the J gene end by 2 bases; junction bases not matched to a gene: 4. CDR1 and CDR2 from the germline V gene are SGHRS and YFSETQ. The CDR3 length is 15 residues. The CDR3 protein is CASSPGTRNTGELFF. In DNA, the CDR3 is TGCGCCAGCAGCCCCGGGACTAGAAACACCGGGGAGCTGTTTTTT.

This chain links TRBV6-1 with TRBJ1-1; 9 nucleotides line up with TRBD1. The germline CDR1 and CDR2 sequences are MNHNS and SASEGT. The CDR3 spans 14 residues. V lost 5 bases, J lost 4 bases, and 5 bases stayed unmatched. CDR3 loop: CASSRTGDVTEAFF. The CDR3 region has the DNA TGTGCCAGCAGTCGGACAGGGGACGTCACTGAAGCTTTCTTT.

This clonotype occurred a few times. The rearrangement uses TRBV24-1 and TRBJ2-1, with D unclear. The CDR3 is 12 amino acids. The V gene lost 4 bases and the J gene lost 9 bases, with 9 bases spanning the gap. Germline assignment: CDR1 KGHDR and CDR2 SFDVKD. Here the CDR3 reads CATSEGRSEQFF. In nucleotides, the CDR3 is TGTGCCACCAGTGAAGGGCGATCTGAGCAGTTCTTC.

The chain uses TRBV12-3 or TRBV12-4 and TRBJ1-5, with TRBD1 as a possible D gene (5 bases). This CDR3 contains 12 residues. Trimming cost V 6 bases and J 5 bases, with 8 bases left between them. CDR3 sequence (DNA): TGTGCCAGCAGGAGGGGCGATCAGCCCCAGCATTTT. Protein sequence: CASRRGDQPQHF.

This clonotype turned up a few times. The rearrangement joins TRBV18 to TRBJ2-5; no firm D call. Per the germline V gene, CDR1 is KGHSH and CDR2 is LQKENI. This CDR3 spans 14 amino acids. Between the trimmed V and J ends, which lost 1 base and 0 bases, there was a span of 6 bases. CDR3 residues: CASSPLQDQETQYF. The CDR3 DNA follows: TGTGCCAGCTCACCACTCCAGGACCAAGAGACCCAGTACTTC.

This clonotype was seen only a few times. The V call is TRBV10-3, the J call TRBJ1-3, with D possibly matching TRBD1 (6 bases). The length of the CDR3 is 13 residues. Germline V lookup: CDR1 ENHRY, CDR2 SYGVKD. The V and J ends lost 11 bases and 4 bases respectively, with 15 bases between them. The CDR3 DNA follows: TGTGCCTCTAACGACAGGCCAGGAAACACCATATATTTT. Its protein is CASNDRPGNTIYF.

This clonotype was counted only a few times. The chain employs TRBV24-1 and TRBJ2-3; D is unresolved. The germline V gene has CDR1 KGHDR and CDR2 SFDVKD. The CDR3 totals 14 residues. The V end was cut by 0 bases, the J end by 1 base, with 4 bases between. The CDR3 spells CATSDLPGTDTQYF. The CDR3 coding sequence is TGTGCCACCAGTGATTTGCCTGGCACAGATACGCAGTATTTT.

This clonotype has just a few counts. The chain couples TRBV18 to TRBJ1-2, with D possibly matching TRBD1 (5 bases). In germline, CDR1 is KGHSH, CDR2 LQKENI. The CDR3 length is 15 residues. V was cut by 3 bases and J by 0 bases, with 11 bases left in between. The CDR3 region has the DNA TGTGCCAGCTCACCGACCGGGACGGCTAACTATGGCTACACCTTC. Its protein is CASSPTGTANYGYTF.

The chain has TRBV9 and TRBJ1-2; TRBD1 agrees at 7 bases. Per germline, CDR1 SGDLS and CDR2 YYNGEE. J gave up 7 bases and V 0 bases, and 12 bases lay outside the gene matches. The CDR3 totals 16 residues. The CDR3 spells CASSVGGTAISGGYTF. CDR3 nucleotides: TGTGCCAGCAGCGTAGGGGGGACAGCCATCTCCGGTGGCTACACCTTC.